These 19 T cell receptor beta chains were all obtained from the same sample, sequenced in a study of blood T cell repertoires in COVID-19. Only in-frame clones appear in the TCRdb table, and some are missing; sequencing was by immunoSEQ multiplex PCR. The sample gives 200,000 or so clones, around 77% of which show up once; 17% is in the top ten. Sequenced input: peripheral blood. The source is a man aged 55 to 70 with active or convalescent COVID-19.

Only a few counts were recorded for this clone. The CDR3 DNA follows: TGTGCCAGCAGCTTACTACCTAGGAGCTCCTACGAGCAGTACTTC. It translates to CASSLLPRSSYEQYF. This rearrangement joins TRBV7-8 to TRBJ2-7, with no clear D. This CDR3 contains 15 residues. Deletions cut 2 bases from V and 0 bases from J, with 11 bases between. CDR1 is SGHVS, CDR2 FQNEAQ, per germline. The full variable domain, completed using reference TRBV7-8 and TRBJ2-7, is GAGVSQSPRYKVAKRGQDVALRCDPISGHVSLFWYQQALGQGPEFLTYFQNEAQLDKSGLPSDRFFAERPEGSVSTLKIQRTQQEDSAVYLCASSLLPRSSYEQYFGPGTRLTVT.

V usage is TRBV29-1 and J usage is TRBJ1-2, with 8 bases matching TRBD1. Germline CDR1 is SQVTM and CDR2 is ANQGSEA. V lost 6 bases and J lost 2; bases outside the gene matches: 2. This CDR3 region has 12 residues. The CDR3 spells CSVNRGNYGYTF. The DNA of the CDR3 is TGCAGCGTAAACAGGGGGAACTATGGCTACACCTTC.

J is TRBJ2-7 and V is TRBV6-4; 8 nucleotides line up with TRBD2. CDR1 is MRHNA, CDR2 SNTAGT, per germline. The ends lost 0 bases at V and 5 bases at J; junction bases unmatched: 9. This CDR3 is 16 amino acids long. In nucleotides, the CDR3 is TGTGCCAGCAGTGACTCCCGGGGGGGGCAGAACCACGAGCAGTACTTC. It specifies CASSDSRGGQNHEQYF.

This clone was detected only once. CDR3 DNA sequence: TGTGCCAGCTCACCCAGGGACAGGGCCACTAGCGGCTCCTGGGTCGATGAGCAGTTCTTC. Translated: CASSPRDRATSGSWVDEQFF. This chain connects TRBV18 to TRBJ2-1, with D tentatively TRBD1 (9 bases). Germline CDR1 KGHSH, CDR2 LQKENI. The CDR3 loop spans 20 amino acids. V lost 3 bases and J lost 8, with 32 bases in between. Filled out from reference TRBV18 and TRBJ2-1, the complete variable domain reads NAGVMQNPRHLVRRRGQEARLRCSPMKGHSHVYWYRQLPEEGLKFMVYLQKENIIDESGMPKERFSAEFPKEGPSILRIQQVVRGDSAAYFCASSPRDRATSGSWVDEQFFGPGTRLTVL.

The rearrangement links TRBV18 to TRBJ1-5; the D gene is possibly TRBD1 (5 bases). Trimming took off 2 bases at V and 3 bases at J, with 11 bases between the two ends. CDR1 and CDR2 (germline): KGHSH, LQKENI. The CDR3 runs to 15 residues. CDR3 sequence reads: CASSPSGQDNQPQHF. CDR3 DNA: TGTGCCAGCTCACCATCAGGGCAGGACAATCAGCCCCAGCATTTT.

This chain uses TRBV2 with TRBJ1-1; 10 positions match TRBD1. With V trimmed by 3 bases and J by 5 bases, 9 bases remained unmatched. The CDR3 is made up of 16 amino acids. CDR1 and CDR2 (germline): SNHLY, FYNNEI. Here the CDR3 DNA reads TGTGCCAGCAGTGACTCGCGACAGGGGGCTTGGACTGAAGCTTTCTTT. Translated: CASSDSRQGAWTEAFF. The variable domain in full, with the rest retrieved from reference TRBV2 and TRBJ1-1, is EPEVTQTPSHQVTQMGQEVILRCVPISNHLYFYWYRQILGQKVEFLVSFYNNEISEKSEIFDDQFSVERPDGSNFTLKIRSTKLEDSAMYFCASSDSRQGAWTEAFFGQGTRLTVV.

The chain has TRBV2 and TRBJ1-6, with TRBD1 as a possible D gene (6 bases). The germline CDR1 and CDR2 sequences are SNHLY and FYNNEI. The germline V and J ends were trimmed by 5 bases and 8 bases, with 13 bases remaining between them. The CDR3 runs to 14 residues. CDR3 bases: TGTGCCAGCAGTCCGCAGGGGAGGGATTCACCCCTCCACTTT. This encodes CASSPQGRDSPLHF.

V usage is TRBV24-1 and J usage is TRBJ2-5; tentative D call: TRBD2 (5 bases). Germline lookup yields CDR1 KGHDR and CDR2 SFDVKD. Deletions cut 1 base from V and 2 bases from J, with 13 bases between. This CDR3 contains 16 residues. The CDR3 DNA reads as TGTGCCACCAGTGATTTTAAGGGAGATGGGCAAGAGACCCAGTACTTC. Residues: CATSDFKGDGQETQYF.

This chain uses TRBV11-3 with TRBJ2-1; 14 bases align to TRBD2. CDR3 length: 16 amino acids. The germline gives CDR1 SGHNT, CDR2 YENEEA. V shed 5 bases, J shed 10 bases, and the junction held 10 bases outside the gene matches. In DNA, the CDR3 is TGTGCCAGCAGCCCTGGGACTAGCGGGAGAGTACGCGAGCAGTTCTTC. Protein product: CASSPGTSGRVREQFF.

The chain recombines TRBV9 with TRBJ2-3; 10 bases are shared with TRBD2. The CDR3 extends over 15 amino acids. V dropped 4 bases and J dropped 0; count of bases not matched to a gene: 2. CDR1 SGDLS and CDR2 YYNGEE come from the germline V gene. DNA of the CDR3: TGTGCCAGCAGCTGGACTAGCGGAAGCACAGATACGCAGTATTTT. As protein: CASSWTSGSTDTQYF.

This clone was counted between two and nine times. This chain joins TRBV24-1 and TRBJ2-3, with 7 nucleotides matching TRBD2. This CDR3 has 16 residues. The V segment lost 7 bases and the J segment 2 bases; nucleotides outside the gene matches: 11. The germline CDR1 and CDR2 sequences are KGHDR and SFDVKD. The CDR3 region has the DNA TGTGCCACCAGCCCCGGACGGGCGGGGGTCACAGATACGCAGTATTTT. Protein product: CATSPGRAGVTDTQYF.

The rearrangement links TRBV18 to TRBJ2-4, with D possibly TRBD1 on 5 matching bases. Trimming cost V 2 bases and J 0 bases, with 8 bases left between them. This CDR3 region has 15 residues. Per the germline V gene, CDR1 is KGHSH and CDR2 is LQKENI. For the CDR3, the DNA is TGTGCCAGCTCACCAAACAGGCTAGCCAAAAACATTCAGTACTTC. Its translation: CASSPNRLAKNIQYF.

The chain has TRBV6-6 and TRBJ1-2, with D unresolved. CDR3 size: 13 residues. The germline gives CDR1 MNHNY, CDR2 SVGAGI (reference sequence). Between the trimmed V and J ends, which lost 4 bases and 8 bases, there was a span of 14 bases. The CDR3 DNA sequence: TGTGCCAGCAGTTCCACCGGAGTGGAAGGCTACACCTTC. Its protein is CASSSTGVEGYTF.

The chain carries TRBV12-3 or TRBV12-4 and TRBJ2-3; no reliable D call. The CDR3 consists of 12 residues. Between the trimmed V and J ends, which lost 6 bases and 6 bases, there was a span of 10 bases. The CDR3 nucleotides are TGTGCCAGCAGCCCGGTCCCGGATACGCAGTATTTT. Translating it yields CASSPVPDTQYF.

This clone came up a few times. This CDR3 is CASSLAPQGTEAFF. The CDR3 DNA sequence: TGTGCCAGCAGCTTGGCCCCACAGGGCACTGAAGCTTTCTTT. V usage is TRBV5-5 and J usage is TRBJ1-1; tentative D call: TRBD1 (6 bases). There are 14 residues in the CDR3. Germline lookup yields CDR1 SGHKS and CDR2 YYEKEE (reference sequence). V shed 0 bases and J shed 4 bases, with 10 bases lying between them.

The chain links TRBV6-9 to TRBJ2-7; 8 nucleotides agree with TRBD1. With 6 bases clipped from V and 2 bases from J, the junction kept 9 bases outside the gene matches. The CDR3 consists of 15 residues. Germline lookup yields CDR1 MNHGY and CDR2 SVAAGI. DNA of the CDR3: TGTGCCAGCAGCCCTCTGAGGACAGGGACCTACGAGCAGTACTTC. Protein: CASSPLRTGTYEQYF.

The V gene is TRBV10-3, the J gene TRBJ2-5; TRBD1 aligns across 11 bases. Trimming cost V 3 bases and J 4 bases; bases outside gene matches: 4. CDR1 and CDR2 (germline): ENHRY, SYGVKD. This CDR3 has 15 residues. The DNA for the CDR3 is TGTGCCATCAGTGAAGGAGGGACAGGGGGAGAGACCCAGTACTTC. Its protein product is CAISEGGTGGETQYF.

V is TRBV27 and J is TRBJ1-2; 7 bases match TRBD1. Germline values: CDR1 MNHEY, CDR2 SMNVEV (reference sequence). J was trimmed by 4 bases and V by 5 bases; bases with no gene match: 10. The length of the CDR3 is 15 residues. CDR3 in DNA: TGTGCCAGCAGTGCCCGGGGCAGGGGGGTCTATGGCTACACCTTC. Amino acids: CASSARGRGVYGYTF.

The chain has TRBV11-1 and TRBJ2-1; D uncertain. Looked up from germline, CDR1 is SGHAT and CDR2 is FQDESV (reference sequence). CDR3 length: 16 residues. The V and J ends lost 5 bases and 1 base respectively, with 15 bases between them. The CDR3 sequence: CASSPRLGQSYNEQFF. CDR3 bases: TGTGCCAGCAGCCCCCGGTTGGGCCAATCCTACAATGAGCAGTTCTTC.